The 15 T cell receptor beta chains below all came from one sample that was sequenced in a study of CD8 T cells in ankylosing spondylitis. One entry per CDR3 protein, called by TCRdb with MiXCR from the 5' RACE reads. The sample yields 150,000 to 200,000 distinct CDR3 sequences, roughly 30% seen once. Sequenced material: synovial fluid, either unsorted or a sorted T cell fraction (not recorded which). Receptors were obtained from a male donor with ankylosing spondylitis.

The chain employs TRBV2 and TRBJ2-2; perhaps TRBD1 as D (5 bases). There are 15 residues in the CDR3. V lost 6 bases and J 0 bases, leaving 11 bases between the germline ends. Germline V CDR1 and CDR2: SNHLY, FYNNEI. Here the CDR3 DNA reads TGTGCCAGCAGGGAGACAGCCTCGAACACCGGGGAGCTGTTTTTT. It specifies CASRETASNTGELFF.

The chain uses TRBV9 and TRBJ1-2; D gene ambiguous. The CDR3 has 15 residues. From germline, CDR1 is SGDLS and CDR2 YYNGEE. V lost 0 bases, J lost 0 bases, and 9 bases lay in between. The CDR3 bases are TGTGCCAGCAGCGTAGGCCCAGAAACTAACTATGGCTACACCTTC. Protein sequence: CASSVGPETNYGYTF.

The chain links TRBV20-1 to TRBJ2-5, with D possibly called TRBD1 or TRBD2 (5 bases each). V lost 6 bases and J 3 bases, leaving 14 bases between the germline ends. The CDR3 runs to 13 residues. The V gene's germline CDR1 is DFQATT and CDR2 SNEGSKA (reference sequence). The CDR3 nucleotides are TGCAGTGCGTTGGGACGAATAAAAGAGACCCAGTACTTC. Translation gives CSALGRIKETQYF.

This clonotype was seen only a few times. One junction end does not reproduce the germline sequence, and a read error may be involved. Written as DNA, the CDR3 is TGCAGTGCTAGAGAAGGAATCGGACTAGCGAGGATCCCTTTT. Encoded protein: CSAREGIGLARIPF. The chain links TRBV20-1 to TRBJ2-3; 9 bases match TRBD2. The V gene's germline CDR1 is DFQATT and CDR2 SNEGSKA (reference sequence). This CDR3 has 14 amino acids.

The chain joins TRBV3-1 to TRBJ1-3; D is ambiguous. Germline-derived CDR1 and CDR2 are LGHDT and YNNKEL (reference sequence). The V and J ends lost 1 base and 2 bases respectively, with 12 bases between them. The CDR3 loop spans 16 amino acids. This CDR3 is CASSQADPWAGNTIYF. DNA of the CDR3: TGTGCCAGCAGCCAAGCCGACCCATGGGCTGGAAACACCATATATTTT.

The chain has TRBV6-1 and TRBJ2-1; D gene unclear. The CDR3 covers 15 residues. The germline CDR1 and CDR2 sequences are MNHNS and SASEGT. Trimming stripped 10 bases from V and 3 bases from J, with 19 bases between. CDR3: CATSSYAEVYNEQFF. The CDR3 DNA sequence: TGTGCCACTTCCTCATATGCAGAAGTCTACAATGAGCAGTTCTTC.

The V gene is TRBV7-2, the J gene TRBJ1-5; maybe TRBD1 (5 bases). The germline V gene has CDR1 SGHTA and CDR2 FQGNSA. Trimming removed 7 bases at V and 0 bases at J, with 16 bases between. This CDR3 contains 16 residues. CDR3 residues: CASTPGGGISNQPQHF. DNA for the CDR3: TGTGCCAGCACCCCCGGGGGGGGGATTAGCAATCAGCCCCAGCATTTT. Full variable domain (remainder filled in from reference TRBV7-2 and TRBJ1-5): GAGVSQSPSNKVTEKGKDVELRCDPISGHTALYWYRQSLGQGLEFLIYFQGNSAPDKSGLPSDRFSAERTGGSVSTLTIQRTQQEDSAVYLCASTPGGGISNQPQHFGDGTRLSIL.

This clonotype was detected only a few times. The chain's CDR3 is CATQGLAGTDTQYF. For the CDR3, the DNA is TGTGCCACCCAAGGACTAGCGGGCACAGATACGCAGTATTTT. The chain couples TRBV7-2 to TRBJ2-3, with 10 bases aligning to TRBD2. Germline assignment: CDR1 SGHTA and CDR2 FQGNSA. J gave up 1 base and V 10 bases, and 5 bases lay outside the gene matches. There are 14 residues in the CDR3.

This clonotype was seen a few times. The V and J genes are TRBV12-3 or TRBV12-4 and TRBJ2-3; TRBD2 matches at 7 bases. The CDR3 runs to 16 residues. J lost 5 bases, V lost 3 bases, and 11 bases had no gene match. CDR3: CASSFRQAGLGDTQYF. The CDR3 coding sequence is TGTGCCAGCAGTTTCCGGCAAGCGGGACTGGGAGATACGCAGTATTTT.

CDR3 coding DNA: TGTGCCAGTAGAGGCCGGGGTCAGCCCCAGCATTTT. This translates into CASRGRGQPQHF. The chain couples TRBV19 to TRBJ1-5, with unresolved D. This CDR3 has 12 amino acids. The V end lost 6 bases, the J end lost 6 bases, and 9 bases lay between the germline ends. Germline V lookup: CDR1 LNHDA, CDR2 SQIVND (reference sequence).

This clonotype was detected only a few times. The rearrangement links TRBV6-1 to TRBJ2-1; a weak D match, TRBD2 (6 bases). V was pared by 5 bases and J by 11 bases, with 10 bases between. This CDR3 contains 11 residues. Germline V gene data show CDR1 as MNHNS and CDR2 as SASEGT. The CDR3 sequence: CASSPGLQQFF. The CDR3 DNA is TGTGCCAGCAGTCCGGGACTGCAGCAGTTCTTC.

The CDR3 coding sequence is TGTGCCAGCTCGAGGGGACTAGGGAACACCGGGGAGCTGTTTTTT. Its protein product is CASSRGLGNTGELFF. The chain links TRBV7-9 to TRBJ2-2; 8 bases match TRBD2. The V gene end was trimmed by 8 bases and the J gene end by 1 base; junction bases not matched to a gene: 6. CDR1 and CDR2 from the germline V gene are SEHNR and FQNEAQ (reference sequence). This CDR3 region has 15 residues.

The rearrangement joins TRBV18 to TRBJ2-5, with D perhaps matching TRBD2 (6 bases). Trimming shortened V by 6 bases and J by 5 bases, and 22 bases separated the two germline ends. Looked up from germline, CDR1 is KGHSH and CDR2 is LQKENI. The length of the CDR3 is 16 residues. CDR3 nucleotide sequence: TGTGCCAGCTCCTCGGAAAGCGGCTATGGAGGGGAGACCCAGTACTTC. Protein product: CASSSESGYGGETQYF.

This chain connects TRBV4-2 to TRBJ2-2; D unclear. This CDR3 has 13 residues. Per the germline V gene, CDR1 is LGHNA and CDR2 is YNFKEQ. V lost 0 bases and J 6 bases, leaving 5 bases between the germline ends. DNA for the CDR3: TGTGCCAGCAGCCAAGATGGCCCCGGGGAGCTGTTTTTT. Protein: CASSQDGPGELFF.

Many counts were recorded for this clonotype. The chain uses TRBV10-3 and TRBJ1-2; no firm D call. Germline V gene data show CDR1 as ENHRY and CDR2 as SYGVKD. The V end lost 2 bases, the J end lost 3 bases, and 4 bases lay between the germline ends. This CDR3 has 12 amino acids. CDR3 sequence reads: CAISEVDYGYTF. CDR3 DNA: TGTGCCATCAGTGAGGTTGACTATGGCTACACCTTC.